The subject of this entry is one T cell receptor (beta chain). Compared with germline, one end of the junction differs, possibly owing to a read error. The template was RNA from unsorted bulk tissue. This non-tumor lung sample came from over 3 cm beyond the tumor edge. The library came from three nested PCR rounds adapted from ARM-PCR protocols. In TCRdb, the multiplex PCR reads were re-called with MiXCR into one record per CDR3 protein. The sample consists of 80,000 to 130,000 distinct CDR3 sequences, roughly two thirds of them appearing once. This entry comes from a study of tumor and adjacent non-tumor tissue in lung cancer. Background on the study: There were about 12 adenocarcinoma, a couple of squamous cell carcinoma and 1 small cell lung cancer cases.

The sequence was collected from a man aged 30 to 39 with non-small cell lung cancer. The sequencing input was distant non-tumor lung tissue.

The CDR3 sequence: CAGSGGVGDTQYF. The CDR3 DNA follows: TGTGCCGGTAGCGGGGGTGTGGGGGATACACAGTATTTT. This rearrangement joins TRBV12-3 or TRBV12-4 to TRBJ2-3, with 9 bases fitting TRBD2. This CDR3 region has 13 residues.